This TCR beta chain is drawn from a study of naive and memory T cell subsets. This clonotype was observed at least ten times. Its target is unknown. Amplification of ligated cDNA took four PCR rounds with SP2 and nested alpha and beta constant primers. Each CDR3 protein is one row after TCRdb ran MiXCR on the 5' RACE reads. The sample lists roughly 60,000 distinct CDR3 sequences; 7% to 8.5% were seen once. General observations from the study: Potentially, T cell activation and differentiation skew this RNA-based measurement.

This CDR3 comprises 16 residues. V lost 6 bases to trimming and J lost 4 bases; unmatched junction nucleotides: 6. A UMI-containing oligonucleotide was joined by 3' ligation to the TCR cDNA template. Whole-blood samples were roughly 2.7 ml of peripheral blood from healthy adult volunteers. Reverse transcription used DNase-treated unsorted total RNA, aiming for roughly 1 to 1000 ng. The TCR sequence derives from a male donor in good health. The V call is TRBV12-3 or TRBV12-4, the J call TRBJ2-3; TRBD2 agrees at 14 bases. The CDR3 loop reads CASSSTSGGAPDTQYF. The CDR3 DNA follows: TGTGCCAGCAGCTCGACTAGCGGGGGGGCGCCAGATACGCAGTATTTT.